This note documents a single TCR beta chain sequence. Germline assignment: CDR1 SGHDT and CDR2 YYEEEE. The CDR3 has 16 residues. Trimming cost V 0 bases and J 7 bases; bases outside gene matches: 9. This specimen comes from a study of blood T cell repertoires in COVID-19. On the study more broadly: Sites across the United States, Italy and Spain contributed samples from acute and convalescent COVID-19. Sample material is recorded as cDNA or gDNA derived from T cells, B-cell-depleted T cells, or PBMCs.

Per the original methods: Reference gene primer amplification yielded estimated nucleated cell counts. Method: immunoSEQ multiplex PCR; TCRdb's copy keeps in-frame clones and lacks some. The DNA was the basis for D and trimming; V, J and clone size are from that table. The data contain 150,000 to 200,000 clones, 75% to 90% of them singletons. Sequences were obtained from peripheral blood. This TCR came from a man in his fifties or sixties with acute or convalescent COVID-19. This chain links TRBV5-6 with TRBJ2-1, with 8 bases matching TRBD2. The CDR3 nucleotides are TGTGCCAGCAGCTTGGGTCCAGCGGGAGTCTGGAATGAGCAGTTCTTC. It is translated as CASSLGPAGVWNEQFF.